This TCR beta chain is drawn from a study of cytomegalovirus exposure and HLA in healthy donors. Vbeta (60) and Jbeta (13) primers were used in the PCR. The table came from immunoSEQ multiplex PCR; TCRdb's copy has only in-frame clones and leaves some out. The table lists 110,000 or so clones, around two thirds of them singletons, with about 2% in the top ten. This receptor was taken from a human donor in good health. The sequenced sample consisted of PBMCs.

CDR3 protein: CASSPRGGRGTGELFF. CDR3 coding DNA: TGTGCCAGCAGCCCCCGGGGGGGCCGAGGCACCGGGGAGCTGTTTTTT. The chain has TRBV13 and TRBJ2-2; TRBD2 aligns across 8 bases. Germline V lookup: CDR1 PRHDT, CDR2 FYEKMQ (reference sequence). The CDR3 sequence is 16 residues long. The V segment lost 5 bases and the J segment 4 bases; nucleotides outside the gene matches: 9. Variable domain in full (rest from reference TRBV13 and TRBJ2-2): AAGVIQSPRHLIKEKRETATLKCYPIPRHDTVYWYQQGPGQDPQFLISFYEKMQSDKGSIPDRFSAQQFSDYHSELNMSSLELGDSALYFCASSPRGGRGTGELFFGEGSRLTVL.